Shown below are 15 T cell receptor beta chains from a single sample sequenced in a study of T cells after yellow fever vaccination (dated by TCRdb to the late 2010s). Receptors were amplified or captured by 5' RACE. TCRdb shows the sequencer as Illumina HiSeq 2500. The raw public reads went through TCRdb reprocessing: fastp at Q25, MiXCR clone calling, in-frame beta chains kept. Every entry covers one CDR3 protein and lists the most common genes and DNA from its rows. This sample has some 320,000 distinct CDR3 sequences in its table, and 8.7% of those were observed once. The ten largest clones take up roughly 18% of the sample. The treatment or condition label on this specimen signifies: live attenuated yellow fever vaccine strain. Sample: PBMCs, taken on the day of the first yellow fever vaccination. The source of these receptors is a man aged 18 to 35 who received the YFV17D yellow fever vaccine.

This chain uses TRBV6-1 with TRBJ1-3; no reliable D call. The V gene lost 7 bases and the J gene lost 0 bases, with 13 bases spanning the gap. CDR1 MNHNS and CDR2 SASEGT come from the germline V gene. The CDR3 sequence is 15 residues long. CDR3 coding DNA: TGTGCCAGCAAGCGAAGTGACTACTCTGGAAACACCATATATTTT. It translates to CASKRSDYSGNTIYF.

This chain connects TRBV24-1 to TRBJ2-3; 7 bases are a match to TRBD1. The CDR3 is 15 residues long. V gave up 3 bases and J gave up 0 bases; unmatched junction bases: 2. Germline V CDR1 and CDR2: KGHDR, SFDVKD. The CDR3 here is CATSDGTVSTDTQYF. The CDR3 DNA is TGTGCCACCAGTGATGGGACAGTAAGCACAGATACGCAGTATTTT.

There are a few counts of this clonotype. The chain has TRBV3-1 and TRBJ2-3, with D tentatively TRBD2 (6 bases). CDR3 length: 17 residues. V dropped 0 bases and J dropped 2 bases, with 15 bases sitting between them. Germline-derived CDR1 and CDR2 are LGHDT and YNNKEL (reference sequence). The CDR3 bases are TGTGCCAGCAGCCAAGAAGAATTACAGGACTACACAGATACGCAGTATTTT. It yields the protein CASSQEELQDYTDTQYF.

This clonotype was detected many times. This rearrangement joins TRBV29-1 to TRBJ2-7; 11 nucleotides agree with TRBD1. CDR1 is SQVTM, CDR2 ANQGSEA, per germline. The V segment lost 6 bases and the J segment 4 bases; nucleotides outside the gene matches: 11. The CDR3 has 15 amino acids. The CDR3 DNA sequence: TGCAGCGTGGGGGCCGGGACAGGGGGTCAGTACGAGCAGTACTTC. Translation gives CSVGAGTGGQYEQYF.

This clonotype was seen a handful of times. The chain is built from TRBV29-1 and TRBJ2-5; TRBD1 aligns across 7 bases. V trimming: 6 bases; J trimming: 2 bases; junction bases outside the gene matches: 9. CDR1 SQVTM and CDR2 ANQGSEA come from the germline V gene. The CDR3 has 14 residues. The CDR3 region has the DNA TGCAGCGTCGGACTCGTGGGACAGCAAGAGACCCAGTACTTC. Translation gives CSVGLVGQQETQYF.

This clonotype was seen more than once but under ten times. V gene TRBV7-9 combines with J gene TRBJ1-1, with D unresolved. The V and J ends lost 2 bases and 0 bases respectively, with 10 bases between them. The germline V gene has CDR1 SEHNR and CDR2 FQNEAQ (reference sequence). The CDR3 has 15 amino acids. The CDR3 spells CASSLIIRLNTEAFF. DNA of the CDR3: TGTGCCAGCAGCTTAATTATCAGGCTGAACACTGAAGCTTTCTTT.

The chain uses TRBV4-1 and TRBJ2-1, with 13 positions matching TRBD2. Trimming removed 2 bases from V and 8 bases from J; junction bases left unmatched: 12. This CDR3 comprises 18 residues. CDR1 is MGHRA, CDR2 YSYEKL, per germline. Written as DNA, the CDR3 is TGCGCCAGCAGCCAAAAAGCTGGGACTAGCGGGGTAGGGGATGAGCAGTTCTTC. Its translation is CASSQKAGTSGVGDEQFF.

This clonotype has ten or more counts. In DNA, the CDR3 is TGTGCCATCAGTGATCTTACCACAGGGAAGATGGGCTCCTACGAGCAGTACTTC. Protein: CAISDLTTGKMGSYEQYF. The genes are TRBV10-3 and TRBJ2-7; D may be TRBD1 (6 bases). The V end was cut by 3 bases, the J end by 0 bases, with 21 bases between. The CDR3 is 18 amino acids. The germline V gene has CDR1 ENHRY and CDR2 SYGVKD.

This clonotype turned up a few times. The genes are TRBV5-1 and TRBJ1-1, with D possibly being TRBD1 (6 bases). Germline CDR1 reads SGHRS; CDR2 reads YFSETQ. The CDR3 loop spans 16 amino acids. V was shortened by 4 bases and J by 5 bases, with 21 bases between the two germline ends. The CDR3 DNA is TGCGCCAGCAGCCGTACCGGGAACCCAGGGGATACTGAAGCTTTCTTT. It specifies CASSRTGNPGDTEAFF.

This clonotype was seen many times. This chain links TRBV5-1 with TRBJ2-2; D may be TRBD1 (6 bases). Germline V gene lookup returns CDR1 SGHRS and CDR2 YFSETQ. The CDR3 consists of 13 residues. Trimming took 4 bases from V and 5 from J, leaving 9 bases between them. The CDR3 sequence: CASSPRGTGELFF. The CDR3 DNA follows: TGCGCCAGCAGCCCGAGGGGGACCGGGGAGCTGTTTTTT.

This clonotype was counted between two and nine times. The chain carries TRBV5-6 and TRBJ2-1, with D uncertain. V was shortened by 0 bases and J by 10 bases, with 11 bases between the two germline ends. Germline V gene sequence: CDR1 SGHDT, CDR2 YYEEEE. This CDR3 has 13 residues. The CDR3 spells CASSLAEQREQFF. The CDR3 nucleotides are TGTGCCAGCAGCTTGGCGGAACAGAGGGAGCAGTTCTTC. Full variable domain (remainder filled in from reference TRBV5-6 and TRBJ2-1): DAGVTQSPTHLIKTRGQQVTLRCSPKSGHDTVSWYQQALGQGPQFIFQYYEEEERQRGNFPDRFSGHQFPNYSSELNVNALLLGDSALYLCASSLAEQREQFFGPGTRLTVL.

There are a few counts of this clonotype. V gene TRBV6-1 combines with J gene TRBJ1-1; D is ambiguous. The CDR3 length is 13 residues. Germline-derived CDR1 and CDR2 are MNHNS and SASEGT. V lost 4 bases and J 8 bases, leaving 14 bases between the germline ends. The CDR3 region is CASSARSGVEAFF. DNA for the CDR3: TGTGCCAGCAGTGCCCGTTCTGGGGTCGAAGCTTTCTTT.

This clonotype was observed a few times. DNA of the CDR3: TGTGCCAGCAGCTTATCACAGGCCCGACCTGAAGCTTTCTTT. As protein: CASSLSQARPEAFF. This sequence joins TRBV7-2 and TRBJ1-1, with a tentative D call TRBD1 (5 bases). Looked up from germline, CDR1 is SGHTA and CDR2 is FQGNSA. CDR3 length equals 14 residues. Trimming stripped 2 bases from V and 6 bases from J, with 13 bases between.

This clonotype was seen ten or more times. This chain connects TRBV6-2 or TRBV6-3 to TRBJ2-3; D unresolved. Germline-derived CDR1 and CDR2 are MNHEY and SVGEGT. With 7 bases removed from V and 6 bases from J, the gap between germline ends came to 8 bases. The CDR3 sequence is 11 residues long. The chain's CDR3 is CASTLRDTQYF. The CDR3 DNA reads TGTGCCAGCACCCTTCGGGATACGCAGTATTTT.

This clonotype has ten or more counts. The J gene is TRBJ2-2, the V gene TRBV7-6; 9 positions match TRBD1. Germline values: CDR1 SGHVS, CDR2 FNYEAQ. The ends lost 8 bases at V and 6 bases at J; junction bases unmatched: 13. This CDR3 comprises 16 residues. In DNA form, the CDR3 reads TGTGCCAGCTACCCCCCGGGACAGGGAACCCCCGGGGAGCTGTTTTTT. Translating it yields CASYPPGQGTPGELFF.